This T cell receptor (beta chain) was profiled in a study of CD8 T cells in ankylosing spondylitis. Study-level points and caveats: Reportedly, significant enrichment of disease-linked clones occurred in matched ankylosing spondylitis synovial fluid. Clones linked with disease were CD8+ and fairly uncommon in the peripheral blood. One TCR beta motif, made up of under ten highly homologous variants, appeared characteristic of ankylosing spondylitis blood. A number of the motif variants had already been described in reactive arthritis synovial fluid and blood.

Library preparation for TCR beta used quantitative 5'-RACE with molecular barcodes. TCRdb reprocessed the 5' RACE reads via MiXCR and lists one record per CDR3 protein. The repertoire includes around 890,000 distinct CDR3 sequences, about an eighth of them detected once, and approximately 0.51% sits in the top ten. The sample holds a few counts of this clonotype. What it binds is unknown. The V and J ends lost 2 bases and 3 bases respectively, with 11 bases between them. The germline gives CDR1 MNHEY, CDR2 SVGAGI. CDR3 length: 14 residues. Sample: blood, either unsorted or a sorted T cell fraction (not recorded which). The V and J genes are TRBV6-5 and TRBJ2-7; weak D call: TRBD1 (7 bases). The clonotype was recovered from a male donor with ankylosing spondylitis. The CDR3 nucleotides are TGTGCCAGCAGTTACGGCAGGGGGGTCTACGAGCAGTACTTC. It yields the protein CASSYGRGVYEQYF.